Each of the 4 T cell receptor beta chains below was sequenced from the same sample in a study of CD8 T cells in Susac syndrome. Random-hexamer reverse transcription was applied to roughly 0.5 to 1 ug RNA. TCRdb reanalysed the immunoSEQ multiplex PCR reads using MiXCR and keeps one entry per CDR3 protein. Of around 150,000 distinct CDR3 sequences detected, about 95% appear once; the ten largest clones hold approximately 0.18%. Sequencing was done on a sample of CD8+ T cells from PBMCs. The receptors stem from a human donor with Susac syndrome.

This chain uses TRBV9 with TRBJ1-1; 8 nucleotides line up with TRBD1. This CDR3 has 15 residues. Unmatched junction bases numbered 7, after V lost 3 bases and J lost 3 bases. Germline lookup yields CDR1 SGDLS and CDR2 YYNGEE. CDR3 nucleotides: TGTGCCAGCAGCGGAAGGACAGGGCTCGACACTGAAGCTTTCTTT. Amino acid sequence: CASSGRTGLDTEAFF.

V usage is TRBV9 and J usage is TRBJ2-1; D possibly matches TRBD1 or TRBD2 (5 bases each). The CDR3 loop spans 16 amino acids. Germline CDR1 SGDLS, CDR2 YYNGEE. V lost 2 bases to trimming and J lost 4 bases, with 16 bases between them. This chain's CDR3 is CASSVDTSVGYNEQFF. The CDR3 coding sequence is TGTGCCAGCAGCGTGGACACTAGTGTGGGGTACAATGAGCAGTTCTTC.

This clonotype occurred once. This sequence joins TRBV12-3 or TRBV12-4 and TRBJ2-7; D remains unclear. The CDR3 covers 12 residues. The V end was cut by 3 bases, the J end by 3 bases, with 6 bases between. The CDR3 DNA reads TGTGCCAGCAGTTTTTCCGGCTACGAGCAGTACTTC. It is translated as CASSFSGYEQYF.

The genes are TRBV12-3 or TRBV12-4 and TRBJ1-5; a possible D gene is TRBD1 (5 bases). Trimming left V 4 bases short and J 12 bases short, with 22 bases between. This CDR3 is 15 amino acids long. DNA for the CDR3: TGTGCCAGCAGTTCTGGGACTCCCAATAGTGTGGGCCAGCATTTT. Translated, it gives CASSSGTPNSVGQHF.